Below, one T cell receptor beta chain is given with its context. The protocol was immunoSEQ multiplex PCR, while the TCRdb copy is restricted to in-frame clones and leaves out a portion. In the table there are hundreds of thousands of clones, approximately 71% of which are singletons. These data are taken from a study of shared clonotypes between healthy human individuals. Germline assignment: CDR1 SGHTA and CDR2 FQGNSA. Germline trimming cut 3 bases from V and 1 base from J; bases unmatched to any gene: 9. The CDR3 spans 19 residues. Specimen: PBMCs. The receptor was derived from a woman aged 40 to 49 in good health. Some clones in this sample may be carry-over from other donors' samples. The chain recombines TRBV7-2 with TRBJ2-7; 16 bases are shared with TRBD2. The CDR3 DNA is TGTGCCAGCAGCTTCGGGACTAGCGGGAGGGCCCCGAATTCCTACGAGCAGTACTTC. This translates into CASSFGTSGRAPNSYEQYF.